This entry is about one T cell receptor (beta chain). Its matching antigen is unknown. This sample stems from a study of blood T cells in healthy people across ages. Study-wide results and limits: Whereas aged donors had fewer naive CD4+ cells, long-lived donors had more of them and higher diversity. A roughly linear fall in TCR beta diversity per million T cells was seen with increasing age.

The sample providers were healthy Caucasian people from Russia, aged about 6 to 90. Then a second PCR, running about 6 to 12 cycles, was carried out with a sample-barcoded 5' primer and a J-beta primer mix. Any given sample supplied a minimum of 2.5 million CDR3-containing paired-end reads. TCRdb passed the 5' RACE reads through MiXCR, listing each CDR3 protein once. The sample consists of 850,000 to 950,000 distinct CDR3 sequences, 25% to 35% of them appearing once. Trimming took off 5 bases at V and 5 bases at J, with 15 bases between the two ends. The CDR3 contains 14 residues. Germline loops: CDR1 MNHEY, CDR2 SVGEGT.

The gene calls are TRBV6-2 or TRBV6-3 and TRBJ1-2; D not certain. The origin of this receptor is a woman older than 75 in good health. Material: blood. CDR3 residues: CASSAPRGRYGYTF. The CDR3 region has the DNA TGTGCCAGCAGTGCGCCCCGGGGTCGGTATGGCTACACCTTC.